The 19 T cell receptor beta chains below all came from one sample that was sequenced in a study of cytotoxic CD8 clonotypes in ibrutinib-treated CLL. The table came from immunoSEQ multiplex PCR; TCRdb's copy has only in-frame clones and leaves some out. The table lists approximately 45,000 clones, 65% of them singletons. Specimen: PBMCs, collected after 24 months of ibrutinib treatment. All receptors derive from a human donor with chronic lymphocytic leukemia.

The V and J genes are TRBV7-8 and TRBJ2-3; D is perhaps TRBD2 (5 bases). This CDR3 has 14 residues. The ends were cut back, 5 bases at V and 4 bases at J, with 13 bases in the middle. The germline V gene has CDR1 SGHVS and CDR2 FQNEAQ. The CDR3 DNA reads as TGTGCCAGCAGCCCAGGCGGTAGCGCAGATACGCAGTATTTT. This translates into CASSPGGSADTQYF.

This clone was picked up many times. V usage is TRBV18 and J usage is TRBJ1-5, with 9 nucleotides matching TRBD1. The CDR3 extends over 13 amino acids. The germline gives CDR1 KGHSH, CDR2 LQKENI. Unmatched junction bases numbered 1, after V lost 3 bases and J lost 7 bases. CDR3 sequence (DNA): TGTGCCAGCTCACCGGGACAGGGACAGCCCCAGCATTTT. This codes for CASSPGQGQPQHF.

The J gene is TRBJ2-1, the V gene TRBV5-4; D may correspond to TRBD1 or TRBD2 (5 bases each). Germline CDR1 is SGHNT and CDR2 is YYREEE (reference sequence). Trimming shortened V by 4 bases and J by 4 bases, and 18 bases separated the two germline ends. CDR3 length: 16 residues. CDR3 amino acids: CASSPLGERSYNEQFF. The CDR3 bases are TGTGCCAGCAGCCCATTGGGGGAGCGGTCGTACAATGAGCAGTTCTTC.

This clone was recorded only once. V gene TRBV13 combines with J gene TRBJ1-1; unclear D gene. Trimming removed 4 bases at V and 0 bases at J, with 12 bases between. Germline lookup yields CDR1 PRHDT and CDR2 FYEKMQ (reference sequence). This CDR3 has 15 amino acids. CDR3 in DNA: TGTGCCAGCAGCTCATCAGACGGTTTGAACACTGAAGCTTTCTTT. Translated, it gives CASSSSDGLNTEAFF.

This chain joins TRBV2 and TRBJ2-5; a possible D gene is TRBD1 (6 bases). V lost 6 bases to trimming and J lost 5 bases, with 16 bases between them. Germline values: CDR1 SNHLY, CDR2 FYNNEI. The CDR3 length is 14 residues. As DNA, the CDR3 is TGTGCCAGCAGCCCCACAGGGTTCCCCGAGACCCAGTACTTC. Residues: CASSPTGFPETQYF.

J is TRBJ1-2 and V is TRBV10-3; D is possibly TRBD1 (6 bases). The CDR3 extends over 16 amino acids. In germline, CDR1 is ENHRY, CDR2 SYGVKD. Trimming removed 0 bases from V and 3 bases from J, with 14 bases in between. DNA of the CDR3: TGTGCCATCAGTGAGTCGGTGGGGGGCATGGACTATGGCTACACCTTC. Protein: CAISESVGGMDYGYTF.

This clone was seen ten or more times. This chain uses TRBV6-5 with TRBJ1-1; D gene unclear. This CDR3 is 12 amino acids long. Germline V gene data show CDR1 as MNHEY and CDR2 as SVGAGI. Trimming left V 2 bases short and J 2 bases short, with 3 bases between. This CDR3 reads CASSYTNTEAFF. The CDR3 DNA follows: TGTGCCAGCAGTTACACCAACACTGAAGCTTTCTTT.

V and J are TRBV2 and TRBJ2-1; TRBD2 matches 11 bases. J gave up 4 bases and V 6 bases, and 8 bases lay outside the gene matches. Germline loops: CDR1 SNHLY, CDR2 FYNNEI. The CDR3 is 16 residues long. The CDR3 sequence: CASRDGTSGTYNEQFF. DNA of the CDR3: TGTGCCAGCAGGGACGGGACTAGCGGAACTTACAATGAGCAGTTCTTC. Full variable domain (rest looked up from reference TRBV2 and TRBJ2-1): EPEVTQTPSHQVTQMGQEVILRCVPISNHLYFYWYRQILGQKVEFLVSFYNNEISEKSEIFDDQFSVERPDGSNFTLKIRSTKLEDSAMYFCASRDGTSGTYNEQFFGPGTRLTVL.

The rearrangement joins TRBV25-1 to TRBJ1-4; D not resolved. Trimming pared 6 bases from V and 0 bases from J, leaving 20 bases between. Per germline, CDR1 MGHDK and CDR2 SYGVNS. The CDR3 spans 18 residues. CDR3 coding DNA: TGTGCCAGCAGCCCACGCGCGCCTGGGTCCGCAACTAATGAAAAACTGTTTTTT. It specifies CASSPRAPGSATNEKLFF.

The J gene is TRBJ1-1, the V gene TRBV27; 8 nucleotides align to TRBD1. In germline, CDR1 is MNHEY, CDR2 SMNVEV (reference sequence). The CDR3 extends over 14 amino acids. Trimming cost V 6 bases and J 0 bases; bases outside gene matches: 3. The CDR3 loop is CASRTGDMNTEAFF. CDR3 sequence (DNA): TGTGCCAGCAGGACAGGGGACATGAACACTGAAGCTTTCTTT.

This chain joins TRBV7-2 and TRBJ2-7; TRBD1 agrees at 8 bases. Trimming took 5 bases from V and 4 from J; bases not matched to a gene: 16. In germline, CDR1 is SGHTA, CDR2 FQGNSA. The CDR3 covers 17 residues. In DNA form, the CDR3 reads TGTGCCAGCAGCCTCGGGTCAGGGGGCTTTTTTCGATACGAGCAGTACTTC. This codes for CASSLGSGGFFRYEQYF.

This clone was counted between two and nine times. This chain connects TRBV11-2 to TRBJ1-2; 7 nucleotides line up with TRBD1. Trimming removed 3 bases from V and 6 bases from J; junction bases left unmatched: 10. The CDR3 has 15 amino acids. CDR1 and CDR2 from the germline V gene are SGHAT and FQNNGV. CDR3 sequence (DNA): TGTGCCAGCAGCTTCGGGCCCCTCGACAGGGATGGCTACACCTTC. It encodes CASSFGPLDRDGYTF.

The chain combines TRBV29-1 with TRBJ2-1; tentatively, D is TRBD2 (5 bases). The length of the CDR3 is 10 residues. The germline gives CDR1 SQVTM, CDR2 ANQGSEA. V dropped 7 bases and J dropped 8 bases, with 9 bases sitting between them. The CDR3 nucleotides read TGCAGCGCGGTGGAGGATGAGCAGTTCTTC. Its protein product is CSAVEDEQFF.

This clone was counted only a few times. This rearrangement joins TRBV2 to TRBJ2-7; 7 nucleotides align to TRBD1. V dropped 11 bases and J dropped 2; count of bases not matched to a gene: 9. The CDR3 length is 13 residues. CDR1 is SNHLY and CDR2 is FYNNEI in the germline V gene. CDR3 in amino acids: CAGTGERTYEQYF. The CDR3 DNA follows: TGTGCCGGAACAGGGGAGAGGACCTACGAGCAGTACTTC.

The chain joins TRBV2 to TRBJ2-5, with a tentative D call TRBD2 (6 bases). The germline V and J ends were trimmed by 7 bases and 4 bases, with 13 bases remaining between them. The CDR3 extends over 13 amino acids. The V gene's germline CDR1 is SNHLY and CDR2 FYNNEI. CDR3 coding DNA: TGTGCCAGCAAGGTGGGAGGAGGAGAGACCCAGTACTTC. This codes for CASKVGGGETQYF.

This clone occurred many times. The chain has TRBV29-1 and TRBJ2-7, with 7 positions matching TRBD2. CDR1 is SQVTM and CDR2 is ANQGSEA in the germline V gene. The CDR3 is 11 amino acids. Trimming at V came to 6 bases and at J to 4 bases, leaving 3 bases not matched to a gene. The CDR3 spells CSVAGVYEQYF. The CDR3 bases are TGCAGCGTCGCGGGAGTTTACGAGCAGTACTTC.

This chain joins TRBV7-9 and TRBJ1-4, with TRBD1 matching 8 bases. CDR1 and CDR2 (germline): SEHNR, FQNEAQ (reference sequence). There are 15 residues in the CDR3. J gave up 0 bases and V 5 bases, and 2 bases lay outside the gene matches. CDR3 bases: TGTGCCAGCAGCGCAGGGGGCACAACTAATGAAAAACTGTTTTTT. Translated, it gives CASSAGGTTNEKLFF.

V and J are TRBV5-1 and TRBJ2-7; D is unclear. The V end lost 4 bases, the J end lost 7 bases, and 21 bases lay between the germline ends. The CDR3 covers 15 residues. CDR1 is SGHRS, CDR2 YFSETQ, per germline. CDR3 in amino acids: CASSVLGSTIREQYF. The DNA of the CDR3 is TGCGCCAGCAGCGTCCTAGGTTCTACAATAAGAGAGCAGTACTTC.

The CDR3 DNA follows: TGCGCCAGCAGCGTTGACATCGGCTCGGGGAGTGGATTCTACGAGCAGTACTTC. Translating gives CASSVDIGSGSGFYEQYF. This rearrangement joins TRBV5-1 to TRBJ2-7; D is possibly TRBD2 (5 bases). From germline, CDR1 is SGHRS and CDR2 YFSETQ. The V end lost 4 bases, the J end lost 3 bases, and 26 bases lay between the germline ends. The CDR3 has 18 residues. Drawing the rest from reference TRBV5-1 and TRBJ2-7, the complete variable domain is KAGVTQTPRYLIKTRGQQVTLSCSPISGHRSVSWYQQTPGQGLQFLFEYFSETQRNKGNFPGRFSGRQFSNSRSEMNVSTLELGDSALYLCASSVDIGSGSGFYEQYFGPGTRLTVT.